This TCR beta chain came from a study of lymphopenia after photon versus proton radiotherapy. This CDR3 is 16 amino acids long. CDR1 is MNHNS and CDR2 is SASEGT in the germline V gene. The V segment lost 4 bases and the J segment 4 bases; nucleotides outside the gene matches: 10. Note on this clone: What it binds is not known.

Study results and limitations: Better survival with proton therapy was suggested as possible, not demonstrated.

Using immunoSEQ multiplex PCR, the repertoire was profiled, and TCRdb retains in-frame clones only, with some absent. The sample lists about 30,000 clones, approximately 87% seen once, with roughly 44% in the top ten. The rearrangement joins TRBV6-1 to TRBJ1-5; TRBD1 aligns across 7 bases. The source was peripheral blood, collected from a patient treated with proton-based radiotherapy. This TCR was sampled from a woman aged 55 to 70 with cholangiocarcinoma. Some clones in this sample may be carry-over from other donors' samples. CDR3 loop: CASSVQPDRVNQPQHF. CDR3 in DNA: TGTGCCAGCAGTGTCCAACCCGACAGGGTTAATCAGCCCCAGCATTTT.